This TCR beta chain appears in the sequencing data of a study of T-cell reconstitution after alpha-beta-depleted transplantation in children. Whole-study results and caveats: Elevated TCRbeta diversity at day 60 was traced, in some patients, to surviving recipient T cells and thymic progenitors. A year had passed since transplant, and T-cell counts and diversity by then came mostly from newly produced T cells. It was reported that alpha-beta T cells came from several hundred expanded graft clones (about two months after transplant).

With 0 bases clipped from V and 0 bases from J, the junction kept 5 bases outside the gene matches. This CDR3 comprises 17 residues. Germline values: CDR1 LGHNA, CDR2 YNFKEQ. About this clonotype itself: Its antigen is unknown.

The authors prepared the TCRbeta library with unique molecular identifiers. From the PCR reads, TCRdb called clonotypes with MiXCR, one entry per CDR3 protein. The table records some 300,000 distinct CDR3 sequences, just over 7.5% of them present only once. Source: peripheral blood, taken 360 days after TCRalphabeta/CD19-depleted stem cell transplant. This TCR came from a female patient aged 2-15 years who had a stem cell transplant for Fanconi anemia, so the T cells may come from the graft donor. The chain carries TRBV4-2 and TRBJ2-7; 10 bases are shared with TRBD1. CDR3 bases: TGTGCCAGCAGCCAAGATCCCGGGACAGGGGTCTCCTACGAGCAGTACTTC. It encodes CASSQDPGTGVSYEQYF.